The entry below gives a single T cell receptor beta chain sequence along with its context. CDR1 and CDR2 from the germline V gene are SGHKS and YYEKEE (reference sequence). Trimming pared 3 bases from V and 5 bases from J, leaving 8 bases between. The CDR3 is made up of 13 amino acids. These data originate in a study of blood T cell repertoires in COVID-19. Study-level background: The samples span acute and convalescent COVID-19 from the United States, Italy and Spain. PBMCs, B-cell-depleted T cells, or T cells provided the cDNA or gDNA that made up the material.

Sequencing was performed with immunoSEQ multiplex PCR; in TCRdb, only in-frame clones are kept and a portion is missing. This repertoire shows roughly 170,000 clones, less than 85% found once; its top ten account for about 3%. This clonotype was obtained from a woman at least 80 years old with acute or convalescent COVID-19. The sample comprised peripheral blood. The rearrangement links TRBV5-5 to TRBJ2-2; D ambiguous. The CDR3 sequence is CASSWQDTGELFF. The CDR3 nucleotides are TGTGCCAGCAGCTGGCAGGATACCGGGGAGCTGTTTTTT.